A selection of T cell receptor beta chains follows, all from one sample in a study of blood T cells in healthy people across ages. TCRdb independently ran MiXCR on the 5' RACE reads; one entry per CDR3 protein. The table includes fewer than 1.5 million distinct CDR3 sequences, 42% detected once. Material: blood. The receptors come from a woman younger than 35 in good health. Each CDR3 is given with its conserved first and last residue. The order of the fields is D gene, J gene, V gene, clone size, CDR3 protein, CDR3 DNA. D genes are given only for firm matches. Clone size is not always given. Where it is, it says once, few, many or a class for expanded clones.

NA	TRBJ2-7	TRBV7-2	NA	CASSGRGDSYEQYF	TGTGCCAGCAGCGGACGCGGGGACTCCTACGAGCAGTACTTC
NA	TRBJ1-6	TRBV5-1	NA	CVSSVKVASPLHF	TGCGTCAGCAGCGTCAAGGTGGCCTCACCCCTCCACTTT
NA	TRBJ2-7	TRBV12-3/TRBV12-4	few	CASSWTQIPYEQYF	TGTGCCAGCAGTTGGACGCAGATTCCTTACGAGCAGTACTTC
NA	TRBJ1-2	TRBV25-1	NA	CASSWVRGLNYDYTF	TGTGCCAGCAGTTGGGTGCGAGGCCTTAACTATGACTACACCTTC
NA	TRBJ2-3	TRBV10-2	few	CASRLGPAGTQYF	TGCGCCAGCAGACTGGGCCCTGCCGGTACGCAGTATTTT
TRBD1	TRBJ1-1	TRBV19	NA	CASTQTSGTGYTEAFF	TGTGCCAGTACACAAACTTCCGGGACAGGGTACACTGAAGCTTTCTTT
NA	TRBJ1-6	TRBV7-9	few	CASSLGRADNSPLHF	TGTGCCAGCAGCCTCGGGAGGGCTGATAATTCACCCCTCCACTTT
NA	TRBJ1-2	TRBV3-1	once	CASRGAGSFLNGYTF	TGTGCCAGCAGGGGGGCGGGCAGTTTTTTGAATGGCTACACCTTC
NA	TRBJ1-1	TRBV6-5	few	CASTGRQTNTEAFF	TGTGCCAGCACTGGAAGACAGACGAACACTGAAGCTTTCTTT
NA	TRBJ2-5	TRBV27	NA	CASSKLRGGAEEQYF	TGTGCCAGCAGCAAGCTTAGGGGGGGGGCCGAAGAGCAGTACTTC
NA	TRBJ1-2	TRBV6-6	NA	CASSYSDTSTGYTF	TGTGCCAGCAGTTACTCGGACACCAGTACTGGCTACACCTTC
NA	TRBJ2-5	TRBV7-9	NA	CASLGGPQETQYF	TGTGCCAGCTTGGGGGGACCCCAAGAGACCCAGTACTTC
TRBD2	TRBJ2-7	TRBV20-1	NA	CSAYPLAGSYEQYF	TGCAGTGCCTACCCTTTAGCGGGAAGCTACGAGCAGTACTTC
TRBD1	TRBJ2-7	TRBV28	few	CASSFDRGVDEQYF	TGTGCCAGCAGTTTCGACAGGGGGGTGGACGAGCAGTACTTC
NA	TRBJ2-7	TRBV4-2	few	CASSQVWTQKGVYEQYF	TGTGCCAGCAGCCAAGTTTGGACCCAAAAGGGAGTCTACGAGCAGTACTTC
TRBD1	TRBJ2-1	TRBV11-2	few	CASSSASGTGYNEQFF	TGTGCCAGCAGCTCAGCATCCGGGACAGGATACAATGAGCAGTTCTTC
NA	TRBJ1-1	TRBV6-5	NA	CASSYSVGPRRNTEAFF	TGTGCCAGCAGTTACTCGGTGGGGCCCCGGCGGAACACTGAAGCTTTCTTT